This T cell receptor beta chain was retrieved from a study of blood T cell repertoires in COVID-19. Overall study context: Collection of acute and convalescent COVID-19 samples took place in the United States, Italy and Spain.

In this sample, this clone turned up a few times. Sequenced by immunoSEQ multiplex PCR; TCRdb stores in-frame clones only, minus some. The data contain more than 300,000 clones, around 86% of them seen just once; the ten biggest clones take up 5.1%. Allocation to cohorts depended on clinical history reported by the participants. The CDR3 runs to 15 residues. Trimming shortened V by 2 bases and J by 0 bases, and 8 bases separated the two germline ends. Germline V gives CDR1 SGHTA, CDR2 FQGTGA. This TCR was recovered from a woman between 45 and 65 years old who had recovered from COVID-19. The chain uses TRBV7-3 and TRBJ2-1, with D uncertain. Sequencing was carried out using PBMCs or T cells enriched from blood (not recorded which). The CDR3: CASSLFPSSYNEQFF. CDR3 nucleotides: TGTGCCAGCAGCTTATTCCCTAGCTCCTACAATGAGCAGTTCTTC.